Listed below are T cell receptor beta chains from one sample, sequenced in a study of identical twins. TCRdb re-analysed the 5' RACE reads in MiXCR, keeping a single row per CDR3 protein. This sample has about 330,000 distinct CDR3 sequences, with about 12% found just once. This same sample was also part of a study on yellow fever vaccine responses in identical twins.

Input material: CD8+ T cells sorted from blood. Receptors originate from a woman between 18 and 30 years old in good health. CDR3s include the opening cysteine and the closing phenylalanine or tryptophan. Fields, in order: J gene, D gene, V gene, clone size, CDR3 protein, CDR3 DNA. D genes are given only for firm matches. Not every row has a clone size; where given, it reads once, few, many or a size class.

TRBJ1-4,-,TRBV5-1,many,CASSPKGHQEKLFF,TGCGCCAGCAGCCCGAAGGGACATCAGGAAAAACTGTTTTTT
TRBJ2-5,-,TRBV5-6,-,CASSLEPGEGWEPGETQYF,TGTGCCAGCAGCTTGGAACCCGGGGAAGGCTGGGAACCCGGGGAGACCCAGTACTTC
TRBJ2-3,-,TRBV9,few,CASTQSFSSTDTQYF,TGTGCCAGCACCCAATCATTCTCTAGCACAGATACGCAGTATTTT
TRBJ2-5,TRBD2,TRBV7-6,few,CASSPGTSGRGTQYF,TGTGCCAGCAGCCCCGGGACTAGCGGGAGAGGAACCCAGTACTTC
TRBJ2-5,-,TRBV19,few,CASRTRDPGETQYF,TGTGCCAGTAGAACCCGGGATCCGGGTGAGACCCAGTACTTC
TRBJ2-1,TRBD1,TRBV29-1,-,CSVEDRTGPNEQFF,TGCAGCGTTGAAGACCGGACAGGGCCGAATGAGCAGTTCTTC
TRBJ2-7,-,TRBV15,-,CATSGEGFGMLSYEQYF,TGTGCCACCAGCGGAGAAGGTTTTGGGATGCTCTCCTACGAGCAGTACTTC
TRBJ2-7,-,TRBV25-1,few,CASAKVVGRGVEGWEQYF,TGTGCCAGCGCCAAAGTAGTGGGGCGCGGGGTAGAGGGGTGGGAGCAGTACTTC
TRBJ1-2,TRBD1,TRBV6-5,few,CASSYSVGGTGDPYGYTF,TGTGCCAGCAGTTACTCGGTTGGGGGGACAGGGGATCCCTATGGCTACACCTTC
TRBJ1-2,TRBD1,TRBV4-1,few,CASSQVGTGVRGYTF,TGCGCCAGCAGCCAAGTCGGGACAGGGGTCCGTGGCTACACCTTC
TRBJ1-2,-,TRBV5-1,many,CASSLVGPGGYTF,TGCGCCAGCAGCTTGGTGGGACCCGGAGGCTACACCTTC
TRBJ2-1,TRBD2,TRBV27,once,CASTPRLAGVEQFF,TGTGCCAGCACCCCGAGACTAGCGGGAGTTGAGCAGTTCTTC
TRBJ2-1,-,TRBV6-5,few,CASTGSVNEQFF,TGTGCCAGCACGGGTAGCGTCAATGAGCAGTTCTTC
TRBJ2-3,-,TRBV13,-,CASSSPGNGKDTQYF,TGTGCCAGCAGCTCTCCCGGGAACGGGAAAGATACGCAGTATTTT
TRBJ2-7,TRBD2,TRBV2,-,CASSGTSGRRDSEQYF,TGTGCCAGCAGTGGGACTAGCGGGAGAAGGGACAGCGAGCAGTACTTC
TRBJ2-1,TRBD2,TRBV11-2,-,CASSLGGGPAGEQFF,TGTGCCAGCAGCCTCGGGGGGGGCCCAGCGGGAGAGCAGTTCTTC
TRBJ2-1,-,TRBV28,few,CASRGGGLSSYNEQFF,TGTGCCAGCCGAGGGGGGGGGCTCAGCTCCTACAATGAGCAGTTCTTC
TRBJ2-1,TRBD1,TRBV28,-,CASSLFVASGRGSDEQFF,TGTGCCAGCAGTTTATTTGTGGCGTCGGGCAGGGGGTCGGATGAGCAGTTCTTC
TRBJ1-2,-,TRBV27,few,CASSPVDGYGYTF,TGTGCCAGCAGTCCGGTGGACGGCTATGGCTACACCTTC
TRBJ2-5,-,TRBV12-3/TRBV12-4,-,CASSGSSRETQYF,TGTGCCAGCAGTGGATCCTCTAGGGAGACCCAGTACTTC
TRBJ2-7,TRBD2,TRBV7-2,few,CASSFRLAGVYEQYF,TGTGCCAGCAGCTTTCGACTAGCGGGAGTGTACGAGCAGTACTTC
TRBJ2-1,TRBD2,TRBV4-1,few,CASSQGLAGGDEQFF,TGCGCCAGCAGCCAAGGGCTAGCGGGGGGCGATGAGCAGTTCTTC
TRBJ2-1,-,TRBV7-3,few,CASSIGGSYNEQFF,TGTGCCAGCTCAATTGGAGGCTCCTACAATGAGCAGTTCTTC
TRBJ1-2,TRBD1,TRBV3-1,few,CASSQEDRYSNYGYTF,TGTGCCAGCAGCCAAGAGGACAGGTATTCTAACTATGGCTACACCTTC
TRBJ2-1,-,TRBV2,few,CASPVGGYNEQFF,TGTGCCAGCCCCGTTGGCGGCTACAATGAGCAGTTCTTC
TRBJ1-1,-,TRBV7-9,-,CASNEGWGVGTEAFF,TGTGCCAGCAACGAAGGTTGGGGGGTCGGCACTGAAGCTTTCTTT
TRBJ2-7,TRBD2,TRBV7-6,-,CASSLAPSGNPHDEQYF,TGTGCCAGCAGCTTAGCCCCTAGCGGGAATCCCCATGATGAGCAGTACTTC
TRBJ2-1,TRBD1,TRBV28,-,CASSQPRQGWEPRQFF,TGTGCCAGCAGCCAACCCCGACAGGGTTGGGAGCCCCGGCAGTTCTTC
TRBJ2-7,TRBD1,TRBV19,-,CASSIVDRAYEQYF,TGTGCCAGTAGTATAGTCGACAGGGCCTACGAGCAGTACTTC
TRBJ2-6,TRBD1,TRBV9,-,CASSERQGASGANVLTF,TGTGCCAGCAGCGAAAGACAGGGGGCATCTGGGGCCAACGTCCTGACTTTC
TRBJ2-1,-,TRBV15,-,CATSRPRDSNNEQFF,TGTGCCACCAGCAGACCCCGGGACTCTAACAATGAGCAGTTCTTC
TRBJ1-1,TRBD1,TRBV11-2,few,CASSWDRGPSEAFF,TGTGCCAGCAGTTGGGACAGGGGGCCATCTGAAGCTTTCTTT
TRBJ1-2,-,TRBV12-3/TRBV12-4,few,CASSFTQISYGYTF,TGTGCCAGCAGTTTCACACAAATTAGCTATGGCTACACCTTC
TRBJ2-3,-,TRBV15,few,CATSRGRQVMDTQYF,TGTGCCACCAGCAGAGGCCGACAGGTTATGGATACGCAGTATTTT
TRBJ2-2,-,TRBV5-1,-,CASRVGEPNTGELFF,TGCGCCAGCAGGGTTGGGGAGCCGAACACCGGGGAGCTGTTTTTT
TRBJ2-5,-,TRBV2,few,CASNNGGRQGPETQYF,TGTGCCAGCAATAATGGGGGGAGACAGGGACCAGAGACCCAGTACTTC